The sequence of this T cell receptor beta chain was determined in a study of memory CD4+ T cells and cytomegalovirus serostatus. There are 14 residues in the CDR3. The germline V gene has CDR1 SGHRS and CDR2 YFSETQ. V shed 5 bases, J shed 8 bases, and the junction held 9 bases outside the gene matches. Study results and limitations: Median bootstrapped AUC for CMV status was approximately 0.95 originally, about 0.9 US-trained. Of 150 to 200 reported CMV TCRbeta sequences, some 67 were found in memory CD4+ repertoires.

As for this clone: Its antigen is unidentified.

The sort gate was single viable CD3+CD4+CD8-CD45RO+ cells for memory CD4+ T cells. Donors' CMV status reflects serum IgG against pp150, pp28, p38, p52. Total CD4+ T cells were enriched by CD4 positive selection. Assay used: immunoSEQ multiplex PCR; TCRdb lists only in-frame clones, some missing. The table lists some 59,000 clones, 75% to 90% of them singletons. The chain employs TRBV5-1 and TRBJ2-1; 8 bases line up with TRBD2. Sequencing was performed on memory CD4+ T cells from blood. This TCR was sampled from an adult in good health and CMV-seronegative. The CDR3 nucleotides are TGCGCCAGCAGGTCACCGGGACTAGGCCATGAGCAGTTCTTC. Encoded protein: CASRSPGLGHEQFF.